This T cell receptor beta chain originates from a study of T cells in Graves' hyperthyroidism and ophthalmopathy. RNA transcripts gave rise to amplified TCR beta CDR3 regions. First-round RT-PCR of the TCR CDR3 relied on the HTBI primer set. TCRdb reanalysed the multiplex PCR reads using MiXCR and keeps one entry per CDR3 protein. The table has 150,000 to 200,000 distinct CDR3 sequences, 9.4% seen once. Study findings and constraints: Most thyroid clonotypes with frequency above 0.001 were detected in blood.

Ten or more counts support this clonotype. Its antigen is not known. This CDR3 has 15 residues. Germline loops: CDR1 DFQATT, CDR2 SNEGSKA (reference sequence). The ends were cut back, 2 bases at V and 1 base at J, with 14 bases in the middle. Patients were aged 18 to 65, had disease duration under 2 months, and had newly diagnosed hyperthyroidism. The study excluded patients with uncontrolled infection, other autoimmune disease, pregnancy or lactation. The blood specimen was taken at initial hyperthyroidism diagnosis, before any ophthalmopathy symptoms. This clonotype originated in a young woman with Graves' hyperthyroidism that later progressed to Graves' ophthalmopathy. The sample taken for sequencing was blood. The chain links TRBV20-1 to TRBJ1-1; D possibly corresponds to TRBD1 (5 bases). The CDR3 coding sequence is TGCAGTGCTAGATCCGTTGCAGGGTGGAACACTGAAGCTTTCTTT. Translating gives CSARSVAGWNTEAFF.